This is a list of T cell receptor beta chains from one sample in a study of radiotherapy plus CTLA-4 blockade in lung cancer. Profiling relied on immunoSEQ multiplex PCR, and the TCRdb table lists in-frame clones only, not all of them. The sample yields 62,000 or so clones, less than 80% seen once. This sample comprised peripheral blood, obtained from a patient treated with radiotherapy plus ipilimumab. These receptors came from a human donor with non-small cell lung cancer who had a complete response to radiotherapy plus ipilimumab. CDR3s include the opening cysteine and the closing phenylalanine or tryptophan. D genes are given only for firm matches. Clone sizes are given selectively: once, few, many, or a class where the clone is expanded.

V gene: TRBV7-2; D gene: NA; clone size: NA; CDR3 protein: CASSLGGGNTEAFF
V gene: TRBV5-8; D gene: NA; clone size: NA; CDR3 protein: CASSNSVSSGSSSPLHF
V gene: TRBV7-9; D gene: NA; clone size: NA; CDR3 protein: CASSLATGRGNQPQHF
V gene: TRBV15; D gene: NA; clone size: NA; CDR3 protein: CATSGLSGTFSRNQPQHF
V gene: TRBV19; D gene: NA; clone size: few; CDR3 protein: CASSRRRSGANVLTF
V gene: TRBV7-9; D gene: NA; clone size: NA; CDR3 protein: CASSLSTDQPQHF
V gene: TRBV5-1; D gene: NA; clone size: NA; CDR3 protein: CASSLVGGESTEAFF
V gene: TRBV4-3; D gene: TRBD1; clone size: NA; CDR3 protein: CASSQDVDRVETQYF
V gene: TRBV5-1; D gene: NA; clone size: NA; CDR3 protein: CASSLGYEQYF
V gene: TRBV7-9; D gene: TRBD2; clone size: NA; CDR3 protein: CASSLVTSNYNEQFF
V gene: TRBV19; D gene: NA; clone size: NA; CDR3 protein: CASTREATNEKLFF
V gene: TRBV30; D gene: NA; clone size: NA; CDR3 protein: CAWSVFGRQLSGNTIYF
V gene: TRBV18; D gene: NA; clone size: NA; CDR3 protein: CASSPPPGGTQPQHF
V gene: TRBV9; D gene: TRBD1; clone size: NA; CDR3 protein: CASRREGTGRLGANVLTF
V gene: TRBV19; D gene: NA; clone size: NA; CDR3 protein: CASSIRGAPGRHSGANVLTF
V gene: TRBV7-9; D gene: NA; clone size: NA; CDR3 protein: CASSFDRNYGYTF
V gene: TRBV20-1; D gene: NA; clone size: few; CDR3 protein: CSARVGGLFF
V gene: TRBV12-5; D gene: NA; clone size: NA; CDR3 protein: CASGPRTVRNNEQFF
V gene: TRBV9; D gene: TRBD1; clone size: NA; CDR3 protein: CASSVSQGRIHEQFF
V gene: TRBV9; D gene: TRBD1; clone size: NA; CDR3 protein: CASSVLSGQGDRYTF
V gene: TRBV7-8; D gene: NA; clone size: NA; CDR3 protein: CASSLEGGYSNQPQHF
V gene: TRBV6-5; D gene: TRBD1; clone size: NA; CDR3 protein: CASSSHRQGVPEAFF
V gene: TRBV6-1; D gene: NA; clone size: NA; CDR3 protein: CASSEVGVSTDTQYF
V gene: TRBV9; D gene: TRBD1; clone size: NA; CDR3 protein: CASSALGQVTGNTIYF
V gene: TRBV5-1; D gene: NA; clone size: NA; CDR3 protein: CASSPSAARRFSGNTIYF
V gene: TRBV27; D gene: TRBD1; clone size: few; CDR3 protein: CASSARGGTEAFF
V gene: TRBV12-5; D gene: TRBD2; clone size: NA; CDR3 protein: CASDSRGARETQYF
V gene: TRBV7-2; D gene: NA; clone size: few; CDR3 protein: CASSLSSTVNEKLFF
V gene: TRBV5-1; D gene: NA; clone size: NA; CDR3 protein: CASSLAEGGPGELFF
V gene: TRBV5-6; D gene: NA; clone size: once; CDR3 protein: CASSSLDLSGANVLTF
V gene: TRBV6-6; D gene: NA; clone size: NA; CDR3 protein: CASSNSPTGELFF
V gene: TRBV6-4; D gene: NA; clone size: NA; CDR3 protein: CASSEQATDTQYF
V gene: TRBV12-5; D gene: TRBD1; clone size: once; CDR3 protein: CASGLRAGGRGEKLFF
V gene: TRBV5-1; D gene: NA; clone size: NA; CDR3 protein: CASSSDSGANVLTF
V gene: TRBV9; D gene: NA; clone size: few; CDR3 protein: CASSTTGQETQYF
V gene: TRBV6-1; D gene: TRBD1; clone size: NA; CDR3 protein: CASSVDRVGGDNQPQHF
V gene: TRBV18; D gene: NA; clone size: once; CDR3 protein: CASSRTEFTEAFF
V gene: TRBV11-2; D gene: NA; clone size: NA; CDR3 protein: CASTDLTTTGELFF
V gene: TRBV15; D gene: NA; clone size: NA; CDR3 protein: CATGRAALNTEAFF
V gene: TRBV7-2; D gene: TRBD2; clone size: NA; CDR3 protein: CASSPLAGTLYNEQFF
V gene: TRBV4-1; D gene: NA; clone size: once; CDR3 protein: CASSSPASTRGYGYTF